This T cell receptor beta chain was obtained from a study of cytotoxic CD8 clonotypes in ibrutinib-treated CLL. Sequencing was designed to attain a depth spanning 1 in 200,000 to 1 in 1 million T cells. Libraries were prepared by immunoSEQ multiplex PCR; TCRdb keeps only in-frame clonotypes and omits some of them. The sample includes 110,000 to 150,000 clones, 75% to 80% of them seen just once. V was clipped by 1 base and J by 4 bases, with 14 bases between them. Germline V gene lookup returns CDR1 SGHTA and CDR2 FQGNSA. There are 16 residues in the CDR3. The J gene is TRBJ1-3, the V gene TRBV7-2; D remains unclear. This specimen was PBMCs, taken after 24 months of ibrutinib treatment. The receptor comes from a human donor with chronic lymphocytic leukemia. For the CDR3, the DNA is TGTGCCAGCAGCTTAGGGCCGGCGGCTGGGGGAAACACCATATATTTT. Protein sequence: CASSLGPAAGGNTIYF. The whole variable domain, filled in from reference TRBV7-2 and TRBJ1-3, reads GAGVSQSPSNKVTEKGKDVELRCDPISGHTALYWYRQSLGQGLEFLIYFQGNSAPDKSGLPSDRFSAERTGGSVSTLTIQRTQQEDSAVYLCASSLGPAAGGNTIYFGEGSWLTVV.